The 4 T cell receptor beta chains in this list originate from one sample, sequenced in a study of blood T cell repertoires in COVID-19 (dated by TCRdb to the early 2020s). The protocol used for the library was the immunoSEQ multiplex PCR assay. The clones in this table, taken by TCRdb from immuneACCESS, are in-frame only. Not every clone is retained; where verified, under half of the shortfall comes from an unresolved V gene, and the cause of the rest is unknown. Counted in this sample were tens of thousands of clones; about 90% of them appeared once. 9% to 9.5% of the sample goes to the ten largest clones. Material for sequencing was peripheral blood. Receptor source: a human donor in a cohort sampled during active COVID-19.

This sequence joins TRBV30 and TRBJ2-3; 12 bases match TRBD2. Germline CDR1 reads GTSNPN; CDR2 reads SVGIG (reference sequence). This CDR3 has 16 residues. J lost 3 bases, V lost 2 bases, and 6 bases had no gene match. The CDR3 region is CAWSFLAGGLTDTQYF. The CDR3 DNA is TGTGCCTGGAGTTTCCTAGCGGGGGGGCTTACAGATACGCAGTATTTT. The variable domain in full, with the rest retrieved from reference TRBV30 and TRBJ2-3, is SQTIHQWPATLVQPVGSPLSLECTVEGTSNPNLYWYRQAAGRGLQLLFYSVGIGQISSEVPQNLSASRPQDRQFILSSKKLLLSDSGFYLCAWSFLAGGLTDTQYFGPGTRLTVL.

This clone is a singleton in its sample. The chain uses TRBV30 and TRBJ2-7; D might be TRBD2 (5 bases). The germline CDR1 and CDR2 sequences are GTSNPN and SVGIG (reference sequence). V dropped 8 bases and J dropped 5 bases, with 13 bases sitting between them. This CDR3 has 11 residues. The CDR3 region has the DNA TGTGCCGCGGGCCCCAGGAACGAGCAGTACTTC. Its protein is CAAGPRNEQYF.

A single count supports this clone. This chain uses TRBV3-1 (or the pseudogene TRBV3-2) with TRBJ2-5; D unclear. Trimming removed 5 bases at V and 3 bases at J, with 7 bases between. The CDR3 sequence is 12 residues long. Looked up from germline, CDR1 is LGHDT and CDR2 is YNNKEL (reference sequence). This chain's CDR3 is CASSAFEETQYF. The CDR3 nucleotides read TGTGCCAGCAGCGCGTTTGAAGAGACCCAGTACTTC.

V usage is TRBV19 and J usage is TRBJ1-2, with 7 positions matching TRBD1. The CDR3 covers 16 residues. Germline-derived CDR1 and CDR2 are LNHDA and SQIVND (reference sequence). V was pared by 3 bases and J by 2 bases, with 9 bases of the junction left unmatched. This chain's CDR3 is CASSISIYRGNYGYTF. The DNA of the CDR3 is TGTGCCAGTAGTATCAGTATTTACAGGGGAAACTATGGCTACACCTTC.